This passage covers 8 T cell receptor beta chains from one sample sequenced in a study of blood T cell repertoires in COVID-19 (dated by TCRdb to 2018 to 2021). Library preparation employed the immunoSEQ multiplex PCR assay. TCRdb's version of the immuneACCESS table is confined to in-frame rearrangements and falls short of the full clone set. An unresolved V gene accounts for under half of the shortfall where checked; the remainder is of unknown origin. This sample is represented by about 58,000 clones; approximately 87% of them were singletons. The top ten clonotypes cover roughly 4.8% of the sample. Sequencing was done on a sample of peripheral blood. These receptor sequences come from a middle-aged man with active COVID-19.

This chain connects TRBV28 to TRBJ2-3; D is undetermined. The CDR3 runs 14 residues. The V end was cut by 3 bases, the J end by 5 bases, with 12 bases between. Germline-derived CDR1 and CDR2 are MDHEN and SYDVKM. The DNA for the CDR3 is TGTGCCAGCAGTTTCCCAGACGCTAGAGATACGCAGTATTTT. This translates into CASSFPDARDTQYF.

This clone has more than one count but fewer than ten. V and J are TRBV7-3 and TRBJ2-2; a possible D gene is TRBD1 (5 bases). The germline CDR1 and CDR2 sequences are SGHTA and FQGTGA. The V end was cut by 2 bases, the J end by 4 bases, with 11 bases between. The CDR3 spans 15 residues. CDR3 loop: CASSLLTGVTGELFF. The CDR3 DNA follows: TGTGCCAGCAGCTTATTAACAGGTGTCACCGGGGAGCTGTTTTTT.

V gene TRBV28 combines with J gene TRBJ1-1; D may be TRBD1 (6 bases). V lost 6 bases, J lost 2 bases, and 16 bases lay in between. This CDR3 spans 15 amino acids. CDR1 and CDR2 (germline): MDHEN, SYDVKM. CDR3 sequence: CASRGANRVNTEAFF. For the CDR3, the DNA is TGTGCCAGCAGAGGGGCAAACAGGGTAAACACTGAAGCTTTCTTT. The full variable domain, with the rest looked up from reference TRBV28 and TRBJ1-1, is DVKVTQSSRYLVKRTGEKVFLECVQDMDHENMFWYRQDPGLGLRLIYFSYDVKMKEKGDIPEGYSVSREKKERFSLILESASTNQTSMYLCASRGANRVNTEAFFGQGTRLTVV.

The V and J genes are TRBV11-3 and TRBJ2-7; D call uncertain. CDR1 is SGHNT and CDR2 is YENEEA in the germline V gene. V lost 0 bases to trimming and J lost 2 bases, with 14 bases between them. The CDR3 covers 16 residues. The CDR3 here is CASSLDGGYVAYEQYF. DNA of the CDR3: TGTGCCAGCAGCTTAGATGGCGGTTATGTAGCCTACGAGCAGTACTTC.

This sequence joins TRBV29-1 and TRBJ1-2; 10 nucleotides align to TRBD1. The V and J ends lost 6 bases and 4 bases, in that order; junction bases with no gene match: 8. This CDR3 contains 14 residues. Germline-derived CDR1 and CDR2 are SQVTM and ANQGSEA. CDR3 bases: TGCAGCGTACATCCGACAGGGGGCGGCTATGGCTACACCTTC. It yields the protein CSVHPTGGGYGYTF.

This clone appeared a single time. J is TRBJ2-3 and V is TRBV5-1; D is possibly TRBD1 (6 bases). Trimming removed 4 bases at V and 0 bases at J, with 15 bases between. Germline CDR1 is SGHRS and CDR2 is YFSETQ. The length of the CDR3 is 16 residues. The CDR3 DNA reads as TGCGCCAGCAGCCGTACAGGGCATGCTAGCACAGATACGCAGTATTTT. Protein product: CASSRTGHASTDTQYF.

CDR3 sequence: CASSATESSYNEQFF. The DNA for the CDR3 is TGTGCCAGCAGCGCGACAGAAAGCTCCTACAATGAGCAGTTCTTC. V is TRBV9 and J is TRBJ2-1; D perhaps matches TRBD1 (5 bases). CDR3 length equals 15 residues. V was cut by 3 bases and J by 0 bases, with 10 bases left in between. Looked up from germline, CDR1 is SGDLS and CDR2 is YYNGEE.

The chain is built from TRBV29-1 and TRBJ2-7; 7 positions agree with TRBD2. Germline loops: CDR1 SQVTM, CDR2 ANQGSEA. Trimming at V came to 3 bases and at J to 0 bases, leaving 5 bases not matched to a gene. The CDR3 contains 14 residues. The CDR3 nucleotides are TGCAGCGTTGAGCCTAGCGGTAGCTCCTACGAGCAGTACTTC. This sequence encodes CSVEPSGSSYEQYF.